Shown below are 21 T cell receptor beta chains from a single sample sequenced in a study of CD8 T cells in ankylosing spondylitis. TCRdb analysed the 5' RACE reads with MiXCR anew, one entry per CDR3 protein. The sample has roughly 700,000 distinct CDR3 sequences; around 17% are singletons. General observations from the study: Seemingly distinctive of ankylosing spondylitis blood was a TCR beta motif formed by eight highly homologous variants.

Their target antigens are unknown. The sample taken for sequencing was blood, either unsorted or a sorted T cell fraction (not recorded which). The receptors were sampled from a male donor with ankylosing spondylitis.

The rearrangement joins TRBV5-6 to TRBJ2-2, with 10 positions matching TRBD1. Germline V lookup: CDR1 SGHDT, CDR2 YYEEEE. There are 19 residues in the CDR3. V shed 5 bases and J 2 bases; nucleotides not matched to a gene: 15. The CDR3 region has the DNA TGTGCCAGCAGACGACGCGACAGGGGGCCCTTACTAAACACCGGGGAGCTGTTTTTT. Protein product: CASRRRDRGPLLNTGELFF.

The CDR3 region has the DNA TGCAGTGCTAGAGGGCCTGCCCCCCCGGATCGGCAGTTCTTC. This gives the protein CSARGPAPPDRQFF. The chain recombines TRBV20-1 with TRBJ2-1; unclear D gene. The CDR3 is made up of 14 amino acids. Germline CDR1 is DFQATT and CDR2 is SNEGSKA (reference sequence). V lost 1 base, J lost 12 bases, and 19 bases lay in between.

This clonotype has just a few counts. This chain joins TRBV19 and TRBJ2-1; a possible D gene is TRBD2 (5 bases). Per the germline V gene, CDR1 is LNHDA and CDR2 is SQIVND (reference sequence). This CDR3 has 13 residues. V lost 4 bases and J 5 bases, leaving 9 bases between the germline ends. CDR3 residues: CASSTRLHNEQFF. As DNA, the CDR3 is TGTGCCAGTAGTACCCGACTACACAATGAGCAGTTCTTC.

The rearrangement uses TRBV12-3 or TRBV12-4 and TRBJ2-5, with 10 bases that match TRBD2. Unmatched junction bases numbered 8, after V lost 2 bases and J lost 5 bases. The CDR3 totals 16 residues. CDR3 loop: CASSLRSGGALETQYF. The DNA of the CDR3 is TGTGCCAGCAGTTTACGAAGCGGGGGGGCTTTGGAGACCCAGTACTTC.

The rearrangement links TRBV12-3 or TRBV12-4 to TRBJ2-5, with 7 bases matching TRBD2. This CDR3 spans 16 amino acids. Trimming at V came to 3 bases and at J to 2 bases, leaving 9 bases not matched to a gene. DNA of the CDR3: TGTGCCAGCAGTTTCTCGTCACTAGCGCCTCAAGAGACCCAGTACTTC. Protein product: CASSFSSLAPQETQYF.

This clonotype was seen ten or more times. Here the CDR3 DNA reads TGTGCCAGCAGCTTACGAGGGGGAGAGACCCAGTACTTC. Translating gives CASSLRGGETQYF. This chain connects TRBV7-9 to TRBJ2-5; D possibly corresponds to TRBD1 (6 bases). The CDR3 extends over 13 amino acids. The germline V and J ends were trimmed by 2 bases and 4 bases, with 8 bases remaining between them. The germline CDR1 and CDR2 sequences are SEHNR and FQNEAQ (reference sequence).

This clonotype has just a few counts. This CDR3 is CASSFGGARGTEAFF. The CDR3 DNA is TGTGCCAGCAGCTTTGGCGGGGCCCGGGGCACTGAAGCTTTCTTT. The gene calls are TRBV5-8 and TRBJ1-1; tentative D call: TRBD1 (5 bases). Per the germline V gene, CDR1 is SGHTS and CDR2 is YDEGEE. The CDR3 extends over 15 amino acids. V was clipped by 2 bases and J by 4 bases, with 15 bases between them.

The V and J genes are TRBV30 and TRBJ2-1, with 7 nucleotides matching TRBD2. Trimming cost V 0 bases and J 13 bases; bases outside gene matches: 12. This CDR3 has 14 amino acids. CDR1 is GTSNPN, CDR2 SVGIG, per germline (reference sequence). The CDR3 reads CAWSVKASGMSQFF. For the CDR3, the DNA is TGTGCCTGGAGTGTAAAGGCTAGCGGTATGAGTCAGTTCTTC.

The chain combines TRBV11-1 with TRBJ2-1; 10 bases fit TRBD2. Per germline, CDR1 SGHAT and CDR2 FQDESV (reference sequence). V was clipped by 4 bases and J by 0 bases; unmatched bases: 9. The CDR3 has 18 amino acids. CDR3 residues: CASSSGGASGSSYNEQFF. For the CDR3, the DNA is TGTGCCAGCAGCTCCGGCGGGGCTAGCGGGAGCTCCTACAATGAGCAGTTCTTC.

This clonotype has just a few counts. The chain links TRBV4-1 to TRBJ1-2; TRBD1 might be the D (5 bases). The CDR3 runs 15 residues. V was trimmed by 0 bases and J by 2 bases, leaving 10 bases between them. Germline-derived CDR1 and CDR2 are MGHRA and YSYEKL. CDR3 DNA: TGCGCCAGCAGCCAAGAGGCGACAGCCAACTATGGCTACACCTTC. It encodes CASSQEATANYGYTF.

There are a few counts of this clonotype. The J gene is TRBJ1-2, the V gene TRBV11-2; no clear D gene. V was trimmed by 5 bases and J by 2 bases, leaving 12 bases between them. The CDR3 extends over 14 amino acids. Germline V gene sequence: CDR1 SGHAT, CDR2 FQNNGV. The CDR3 spells CASSMSTGNYGYTF. CDR3 nucleotide sequence: TGTGCCAGCAGCATGTCGACGGGAAACTATGGCTACACCTTC.

Only a few counts were recorded for this clonotype. The rearrangement uses TRBV24-1 and TRBJ1-4, with D possibly TRBD1 on 5 matching bases. This CDR3 is built from 13 residues. V shed 5 bases and J shed 8 bases, with 11 bases lying between them. Germline V lookup: CDR1 KGHDR, CDR2 SFDVKD. CDR3 in amino acids: CATSVNYREKLFF. CDR3 bases: TGTGCCACCAGTGTAAACTACAGGGAAAAACTGTTTTTT.

The chain links TRBV20-1 to TRBJ2-7, with unresolved D. Trimming took off 1 base at V and 5 bases at J, with 6 bases between the two ends. The CDR3 loop spans 11 amino acids. CDR1 is DFQATT and CDR2 is SNEGSKA in the germline V gene (reference sequence). CDR3 sequence: CSARAGNEQYF. In DNA, the CDR3 is TGCAGTGCTAGAGCGGGTAACGAGCAGTACTTC.

A few counts support this clonotype. This chain links TRBV3-1 with TRBJ2-5, with TRBD2 identical over 11 bases. This CDR3 has 15 residues. In germline, CDR1 is LGHDT, CDR2 YNNKEL (reference sequence). V was pared by 1 base and J by 7 bases, with 5 bases of the junction left unmatched. The CDR3 DNA reads TGTGCCAGCAGCCAAGTAGCGGGGGGGGGGTGGACCCAGTACTTC. Translated, it gives CASSQVAGGGWTQYF.

This chain connects TRBV20-1 to TRBJ2-3, with TRBD2 matching 10 bases. The junction had 3 bases not matched to a gene; V was cut back by 4 bases and J by 2 bases. Germline CDR1 reads DFQATT; CDR2 reads SNEGSKA (reference sequence). CDR3 size: 14 residues. Here the CDR3 DNA reads TGCAGTGCTAAGCGGGGGGGACCCACAGATACGCAGTATTTT. It translates to CSAKRGGPTDTQYF.

The chain combines TRBV27 with TRBJ2-1; D could derive from TRBD1 or TRBD2 (5 bases each). CDR3 size: 13 residues. Germline-derived CDR1 and CDR2 are MNHEY and SMNVEV (reference sequence). The V end lost 4 bases, the J end lost 7 bases, and 11 bases lay between the germline ends. The CDR3 sequence: CASSWGRINEQFF. CDR3 nucleotides: TGTGCCAGCAGTTGGGGACGCATAAATGAGCAGTTCTTC.

The chain employs TRBV3-1 and TRBJ2-2; D not certain. The V end lost 0 bases, the J end lost 7 bases, and 3 bases lay between the germline ends. CDR1 and CDR2 (germline): LGHDT, YNNKEL (reference sequence). The length of the CDR3 is 12 residues. CDR3 region: CASSQDYGELFF. The CDR3, as DNA: TGTGCCAGCAGCCAAGATTACGGGGAGCTGTTTTTT.

The chain combines TRBV28 with TRBJ1-2; TRBD1 matches 8 bases. Trimming cost V 3 bases and J 8 bases; bases outside gene matches: 8. The CDR3 extends over 14 amino acids. Germline loops: CDR1 MDHEN, CDR2 SYDVKM. This chain's CDR3 is CASSLGTGISGYTF. CDR3 coding DNA: TGTGCCAGCAGTTTGGGGACAGGTATTTCAGGCTACACCTTC.

This clonotype was picked up many times. V gene TRBV12-3 or TRBV12-4 combines with J gene TRBJ2-2, with D tentatively TRBD1 (6 bases). The CDR3 runs 15 residues. The V gene lost 3 bases and the J gene lost 4 bases, with 12 bases spanning the gap. The CDR3 here is CASSFLGAGTGELFF. DNA of the CDR3: TGTGCCAGCAGTTTTCTGGGGGCGGGCACCGGGGAGCTGTTTTTT.

This clonotype was found a few times. The chain couples TRBV29-1 to TRBJ2-2; the D gene is possibly TRBD1 (5 bases). V lost 5 bases and J 3 bases, leaving 13 bases between the germline ends. This CDR3 spans 14 amino acids. The germline V gene encodes CDR1 SQVTM and CDR2 ANQGSEA. The CDR3 here is CSVRKKGDTGELFF. CDR3 nucleotides: TGCAGCGTTCGGAAGAAAGGGGACACCGGGGAGCTGTTTTTT.

This chain links TRBV12-3 or TRBV12-4 with TRBJ1-1, with no clear D. This CDR3 contains 13 residues. V dropped 6 bases and J dropped 7 bases, with 15 bases sitting between them. The DNA for the CDR3 is TGTGCCAGCAGCCCCATGGAGCGGGATGAAGCTTTCTTT. Encoded protein: CASSPMERDEAFF.